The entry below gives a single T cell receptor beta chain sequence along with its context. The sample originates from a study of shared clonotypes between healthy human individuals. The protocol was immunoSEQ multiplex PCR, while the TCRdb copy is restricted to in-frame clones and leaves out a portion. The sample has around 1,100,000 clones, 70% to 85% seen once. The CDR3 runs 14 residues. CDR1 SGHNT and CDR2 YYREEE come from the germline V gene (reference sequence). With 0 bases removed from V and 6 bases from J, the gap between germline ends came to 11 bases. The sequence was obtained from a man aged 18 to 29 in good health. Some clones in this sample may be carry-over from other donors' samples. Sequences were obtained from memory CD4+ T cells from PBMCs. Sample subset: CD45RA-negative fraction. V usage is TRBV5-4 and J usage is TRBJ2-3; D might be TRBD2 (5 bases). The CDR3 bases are TGTGCCAGCAGCTTGGGAGGGATTAAGGATACGCAGTATTTT. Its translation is CASSLGGIKDTQYF. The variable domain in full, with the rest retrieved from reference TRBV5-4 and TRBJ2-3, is ETGVTQSPTHLIKTRGQQVTLRCSSQSGHNTVSWYQQALGQGPQFIFQYYREEENGRGNFPPRFSGLQFPNYSSELNVNALELDDSALYLCASSLGGIKDTQYFGPGTRLTVL.